This note documents a single T cell receptor (beta chain) sequence. Trimming took off 5 bases at V and 4 bases at J, with 13 bases between the two ends. The length of the CDR3 is 14 residues. Germline V lookup: CDR1 LGHNT, CDR2 FRNRAP. This entry comes from a study of T cell responses to AZD1222 COVID-19 vaccine. Method: immunoSEQ multiplex PCR; TCRdb's copy keeps in-frame clones and lacks some. The sample has around 120,000 clones, 92% seen once; the top ten hold under 9%. The sample here was peripheral blood, taken 28 days after the second AZD1222 dose. V and J are TRBV12-5 and TRBJ2-3; D gene ambiguous. The origin of this receptor is an adult who received the AZD1222 COVID-19 vaccine. The CDR3 nucleotides read TGTGCTAGTGGTCTCAGACCGGCTTCAGATACGCAGTATTTT. It codes for CASGLRPASDTQYF.